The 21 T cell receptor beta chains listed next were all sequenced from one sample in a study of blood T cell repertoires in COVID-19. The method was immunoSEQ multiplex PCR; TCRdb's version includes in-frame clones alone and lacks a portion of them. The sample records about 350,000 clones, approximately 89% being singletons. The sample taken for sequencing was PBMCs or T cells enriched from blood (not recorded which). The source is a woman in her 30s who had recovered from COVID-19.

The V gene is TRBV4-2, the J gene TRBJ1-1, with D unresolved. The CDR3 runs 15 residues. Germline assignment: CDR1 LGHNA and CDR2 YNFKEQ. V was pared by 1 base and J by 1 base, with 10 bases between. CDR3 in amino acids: CASSQGTAGNTEAFF. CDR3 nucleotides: TGTGCCAGCAGCCAAGGTACAGCAGGGAACACTGAAGCTTTCTTT.

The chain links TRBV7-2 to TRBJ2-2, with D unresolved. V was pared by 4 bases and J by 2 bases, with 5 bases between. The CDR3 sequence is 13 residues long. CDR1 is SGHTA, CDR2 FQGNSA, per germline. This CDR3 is CASSSLNTGELFF. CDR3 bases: TGTGCCAGCAGCTCCCTTAACACCGGGGAGCTGTTTTTT. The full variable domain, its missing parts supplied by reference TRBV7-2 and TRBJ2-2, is GAGVSQSPSNKVTEKGKDVELRCDPISGHTALYWYRQSLGQGLEFLIYFQGNSAPDKSGLPSDRFSAERTGGSVSTLTIQRTQQEDSAVYLCASSSLNTGELFFGEGSRLTVL.

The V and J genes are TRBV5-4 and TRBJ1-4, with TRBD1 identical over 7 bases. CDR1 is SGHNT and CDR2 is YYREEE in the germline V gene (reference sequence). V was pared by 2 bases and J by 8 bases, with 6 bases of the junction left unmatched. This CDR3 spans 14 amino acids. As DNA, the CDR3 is TGTGCCAGCAGCTTAGGACAGGAGGGGGAAAAACTGTTTTTT. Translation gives CASSLGQEGEKLFF.

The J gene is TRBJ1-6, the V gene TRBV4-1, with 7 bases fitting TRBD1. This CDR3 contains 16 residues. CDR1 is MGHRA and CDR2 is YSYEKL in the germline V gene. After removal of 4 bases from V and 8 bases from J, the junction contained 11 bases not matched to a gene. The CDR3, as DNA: TGCGCCAGCAGCCCCCAACAGGGGACGATGGATTCACCCCTCCACTTT. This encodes CASSPQQGTMDSPLHF.

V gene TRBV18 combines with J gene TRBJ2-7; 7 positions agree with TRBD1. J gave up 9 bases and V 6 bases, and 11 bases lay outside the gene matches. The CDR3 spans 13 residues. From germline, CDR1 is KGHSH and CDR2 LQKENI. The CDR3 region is CASSPADRSGQYF. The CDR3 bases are TGTGCCAGCTCCCCTGCGGACAGGAGCGGGCAGTACTTC.

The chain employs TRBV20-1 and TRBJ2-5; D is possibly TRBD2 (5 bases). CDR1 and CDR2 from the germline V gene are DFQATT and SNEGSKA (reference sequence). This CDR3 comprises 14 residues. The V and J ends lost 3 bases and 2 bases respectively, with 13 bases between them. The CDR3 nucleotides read TGCAGTGCTAGTAGGCGACTATTACAAGAGACCCAGTACTTC. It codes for CSASRRLLQETQYF.

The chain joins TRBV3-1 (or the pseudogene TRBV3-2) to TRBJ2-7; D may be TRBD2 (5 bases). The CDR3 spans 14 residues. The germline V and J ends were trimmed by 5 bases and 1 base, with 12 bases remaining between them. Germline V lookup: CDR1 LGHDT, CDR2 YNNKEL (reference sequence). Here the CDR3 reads CASSYRLTSYEQYF. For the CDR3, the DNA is TGTGCCAGCAGCTACCGACTAACTTCCTACGAGCAGTACTTC.

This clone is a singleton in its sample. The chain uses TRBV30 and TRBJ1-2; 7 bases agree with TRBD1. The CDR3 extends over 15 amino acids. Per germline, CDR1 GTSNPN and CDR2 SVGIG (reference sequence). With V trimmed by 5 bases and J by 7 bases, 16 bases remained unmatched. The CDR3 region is CAWFEIDRVFSGYTF. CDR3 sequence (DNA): TGTGCCTGGTTCGAGATAGACAGGGTGTTTAGTGGCTACACCTTC.

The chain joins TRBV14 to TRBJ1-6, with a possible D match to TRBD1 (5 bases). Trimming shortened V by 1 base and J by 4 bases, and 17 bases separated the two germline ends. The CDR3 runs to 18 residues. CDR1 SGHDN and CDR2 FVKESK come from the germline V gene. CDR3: CASSQGGGGEIYNSPLHF. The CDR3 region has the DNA TGTGCCAGCAGCCAAGGCGGGGGAGGGGAAATTTATAATTCACCCCTCCACTTT. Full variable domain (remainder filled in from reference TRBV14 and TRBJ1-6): EAGVTQFPSHSVIEKGQTVTLRCDPISGHDNLYWYRRVMGKEIKFLLHFVKESKQDESGMPNNRFLAERTGGTYSTLKVQPAELEDSGVYFCASSQGGGGEIYNSPLHFGNGTRLTVT.

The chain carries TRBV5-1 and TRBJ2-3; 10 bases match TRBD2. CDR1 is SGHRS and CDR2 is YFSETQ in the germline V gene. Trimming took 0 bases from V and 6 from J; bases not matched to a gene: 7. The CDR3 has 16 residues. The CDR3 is CASSLVLAGEGDTQYF. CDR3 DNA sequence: TGCGCCAGCAGCTTGGTGCTAGCGGGGGAAGGCGATACGCAGTATTTT.

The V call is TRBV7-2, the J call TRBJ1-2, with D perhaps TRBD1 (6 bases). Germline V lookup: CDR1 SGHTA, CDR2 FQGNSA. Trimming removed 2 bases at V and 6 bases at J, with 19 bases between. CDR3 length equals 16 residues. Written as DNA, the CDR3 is TGTGCCAGCAGCTTACGGGGGGGCAGGTCCCCCCATGGCTACACCTTC. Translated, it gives CASSLRGGRSPHGYTF.

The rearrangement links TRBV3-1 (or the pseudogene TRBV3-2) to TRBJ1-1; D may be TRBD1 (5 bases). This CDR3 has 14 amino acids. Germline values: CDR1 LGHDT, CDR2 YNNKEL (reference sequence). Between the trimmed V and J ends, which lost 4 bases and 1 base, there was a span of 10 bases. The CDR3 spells CASSPLGGNTEAFF. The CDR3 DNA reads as TGTGCCAGCAGCCCCCTCGGGGGGAACACTGAAGCTTTCTTT.

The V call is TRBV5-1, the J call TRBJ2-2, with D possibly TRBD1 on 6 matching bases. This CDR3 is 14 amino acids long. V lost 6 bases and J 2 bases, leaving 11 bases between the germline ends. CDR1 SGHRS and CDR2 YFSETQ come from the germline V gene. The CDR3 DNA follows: TGCGCCAGCATTGGGACACTCAACACCGGGGAGCTGTTTTTT. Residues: CASIGTLNTGELFF.

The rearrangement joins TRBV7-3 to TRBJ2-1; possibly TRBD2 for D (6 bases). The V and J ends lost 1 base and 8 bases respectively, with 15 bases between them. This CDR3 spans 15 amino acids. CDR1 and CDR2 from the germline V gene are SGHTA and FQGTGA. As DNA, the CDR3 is TGTGCCAGCAGCTTAAGGCTAGCGCTCGTCCATGAGCAGTTCTTC. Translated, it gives CASSLRLALVHEQFF.

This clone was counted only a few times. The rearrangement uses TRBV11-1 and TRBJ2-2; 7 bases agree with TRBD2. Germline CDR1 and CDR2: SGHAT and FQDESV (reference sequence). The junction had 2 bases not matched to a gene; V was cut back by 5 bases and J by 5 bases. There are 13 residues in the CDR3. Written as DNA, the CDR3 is TGTGCCAGCAGCCTCGGGGGGACCGGGGAGCTGTTTTTT. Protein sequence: CASSLGGTGELFF. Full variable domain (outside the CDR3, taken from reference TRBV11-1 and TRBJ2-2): EAEVAQSPRYKITEKSQAVAFWCDPISGHATLYWYRQILGQGPELLVQFQDESVVDDSQLPKDRFSAERLKGVDSTLKIQPAELGDSAMYLCASSLGGTGELFFGEGSRLTVL.

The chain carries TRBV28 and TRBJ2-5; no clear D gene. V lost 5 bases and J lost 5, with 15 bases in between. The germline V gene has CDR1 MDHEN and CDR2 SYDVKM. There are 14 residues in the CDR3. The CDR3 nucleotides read TGTGCCAGCAGTCCTCCCAAACAAATCGAGACCCAGTACTTC. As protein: CASSPPKQIETQYF.

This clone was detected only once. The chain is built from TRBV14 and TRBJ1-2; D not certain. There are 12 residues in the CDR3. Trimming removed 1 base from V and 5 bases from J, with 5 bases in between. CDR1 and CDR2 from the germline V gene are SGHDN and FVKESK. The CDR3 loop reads CASSQALYGYTF. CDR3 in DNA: TGTGCCAGCAGCCAAGCGTTGTATGGCTACACCTTC.

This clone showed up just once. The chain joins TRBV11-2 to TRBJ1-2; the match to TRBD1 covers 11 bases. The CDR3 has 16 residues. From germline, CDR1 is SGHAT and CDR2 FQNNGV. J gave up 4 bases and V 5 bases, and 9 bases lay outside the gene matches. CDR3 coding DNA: TGTGCCAGCAGCGGAGGGTGGACAGGGGGCGGCTATGGCTACACCTTC. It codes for CASSGGWTGGGYGYTF.

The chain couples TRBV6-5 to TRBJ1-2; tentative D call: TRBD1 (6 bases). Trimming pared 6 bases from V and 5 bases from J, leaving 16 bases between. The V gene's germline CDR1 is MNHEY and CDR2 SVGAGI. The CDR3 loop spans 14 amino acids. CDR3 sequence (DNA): TGTGCCAGCAGGCGGACAGTGGGAGAATATGGCTACACCTTC. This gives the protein CASRRTVGEYGYTF.

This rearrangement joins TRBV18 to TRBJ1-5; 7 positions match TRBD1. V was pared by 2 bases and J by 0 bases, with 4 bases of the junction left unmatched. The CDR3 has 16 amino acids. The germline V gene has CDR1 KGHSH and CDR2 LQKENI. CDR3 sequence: CASSPGQANSNQPQHF. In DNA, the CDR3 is TGTGCCAGCTCACCAGGACAGGCTAATAGCAATCAGCCCCAGCATTTT.

CDR3 DNA: TGTGCCAGCAGCCGCAGAGGTACAGATACGCAGTATTTT. Residues: CASSRRGTDTQYF. This chain links TRBV14 with TRBJ2-3, with no clear D. With 4 bases removed from V and 3 bases from J, the gap between germline ends came to 8 bases. The CDR3 runs to 13 residues. Looked up from germline, CDR1 is SGHDN and CDR2 is FVKESK. The full variable domain, rest sourced from reference TRBV14 and TRBJ2-3, is EAGVTQFPSHSVIEKGQTVTLRCDPISGHDNLYWYRRVMGKEIKFLLHFVKESKQDESGMPNNRFLAERTGGTYSTLKVQPAELEDSGVYFCASSRRGTDTQYFGPGTRLTVL.